This TCR beta chain was found in a study of a mutant IDH1 vaccine in newly diagnosed glioma. Study information: Vaccines were begun 4-6 weeks after radiotherapy alone, or with temozolomide cycles. Patients previously underwent radiotherapy, temozolomide, or both, and most underwent both. Mean patient age was around 40 years; approximately 62% were male and around 40% female.

Regarding time point: week 47, end of study. Vaccinated patients received 300 ug of mutant IDH1 20-mer peptide per dose, with topical imiquimod. On this clone: Its antigen is undetermined.

From germline, CDR1 is SGHTA and CDR2 FQGNSA. This CDR3 region has 15 residues. V dropped 5 bases and J dropped 4 bases, with 18 bases sitting between them. Sequenced by immunoSEQ multiplex PCR; TCRdb stores in-frame clones only, minus some. Here the sample spans roughly 50,000 clones, about 80% being singletons. This sequence originates from a middle-aged woman with glioma. Some clones in this sample may be carry-over from other donors' samples. This sample comprised PBMCs, obtained from a glioma patient whose treatment included an IDH1 peptide vaccine. The chain recombines TRBV7-2 with TRBJ2-7; possible D gene TRBD1, 6 bases. This chain's CDR3 is CASSLGQQLLYEQYF. CDR3 bases: TGTGCCAGCAGCCTTGGACAGCAACTACTTTACGAGCAGTACTTC.